This T cell receptor (beta chain) came from a study of blood T cell repertoires in COVID-19. Study background: From the United States, Italy and Spain came samples of acute and convalescent COVID-19. T cells, B-cell-depleted T cells, or PBMCs supplied cDNA or gDNA.

Germline loops: CDR1 MNHEY, CDR2 SVGAGI. V was clipped by 0 bases and J by 5 bases, with 10 bases between them. This CDR3 is built from 14 residues. Living in 20 to 30 US areas, the participants were between about 18 and 100 years of age. Sequencing was performed with immunoSEQ multiplex PCR; in TCRdb, only in-frame clones are kept and a portion is missing. The sample consists of roughly 310,000 clones, more than 75% of them appearing once. The rearrangement uses TRBV6-5 and TRBJ2-5; tentative D call: TRBD2 (5 bases). This clonotype was obtained from a man aged 60-69 years who had recovered from COVID-19. The sample comprised PBMCs or T cells enriched from blood (not recorded which). CDR3 sequence reads: CASSYSPRAETQYF. CDR3 sequence (DNA): TGTGCCAGCAGTTACTCGCCGAGGGCTGAGACCCAGTACTTC.